The present T cell receptor beta chain was sequenced within a study of T cells after yellow fever vaccination. Broader study findings: Subsequent to the booster, the majority of primary-vaccination clones reappeared (roughly 97% CD4, 80% to 90% CD8).

With 4 bases clipped from V and 1 base from J, the junction kept 12 bases outside the gene matches. This CDR3 is 18 amino acids long. Germline CDR1 reads SGDLS; CDR2 reads YYNGEE. The sample holds a few counts of this clonotype. Its target is not known. TCRdb itself ran the 5' RACE reads through MiXCR, one entry per CDR3 protein. This sample has about 260,000 distinct CDR3 sequences, with over 4.5% found just once. The gene calls are TRBV9 and TRBJ2-5; 11 nucleotides agree with TRBD2. This TCR was recovered from a man younger than 35 who received the YFV17D yellow fever vaccine. The sample consisted of CD4+ T cells sorted from PBMCs, taken on the day of the yellow fever booster vaccination. The CDR3 region is CASSLKHASGGFQETQYF. The CDR3 coding sequence is TGTGCCAGCAGCCTCAAACACGCTAGCGGGGGGTTCCAAGAGACCCAGTACTTC.